This T cell receptor beta chain stems from a study of CD8 T cells in ankylosing spondylitis. Only a few counts were recorded for this clonotype. The CDR3 length is 14 residues. Trimming took 3 bases from V and 4 from J; bases not matched to a gene: 1. Germline lookup yields CDR1 SGHRS and CDR2 YFSETQ. TCRdb recomputed calls from the 5' RACE reads with MiXCR, one row per CDR3 protein. The sample holds about 240,000 distinct CDR3 sequences; approximately 10% are singletons and the top ten take less than 3%. The receptor's source is a male donor with ankylosing spondylitis or in good health (not recorded which). The sequenced sample consisted of blood, either unsorted or a sorted T cell fraction (not recorded which). The chain uses TRBV5-1 and TRBJ2-5; TRBD2 matches at 12 bases. As DNA, the CDR3 is TGCGCCAGCAGCTCGGGACTAGCGGGAGAGACCCAGTACTTC. It is translated as CASSSGLAGETQYF.